This TCR beta chain was sequenced in a study of human T cells and chemical hapten exposure. Whole-study findings and limits: Among TCRs, those above 1 in 1000 frequency were unaffected by DPC sensitization. Every donor had alopecia, and their immune response may therefore differ from healthy people's.

Time point reported: patch test 1, 2 weeks after DPC sensitization. Treatment: therapeutic diphenylcyclopropenone sensitization with weekly scalp DPC. This clonotype was seen at least ten times. Its antigen is not identified. V lost 11 bases and J lost 6, with 16 bases in between. The CDR3 totals 13 residues. Per the study methods: The number of TCRs in each sample had a median of approximately 95,000 and spanned roughly 23,224 to 700,000. TCRdb processed the RACE reads anew with MiXCR; each CDR3 protein has one entry. These V and J calls derive from TCRdb rather than the authors' analysis. This table has 380,000 or so distinct CDR3 sequences, more than 4.5% appearing once.

This receptor was taken from a woman aged 50 to 65 with alopecia areata. Some clones in this sample may be carry-over from other donors' samples. The specimen was whole blood, collected in connection with sensitization to the hapten diphenylcyclopropenone (DPC). The chain links TRBV12-3 or TRBV12-4 to TRBJ2-2; maybe TRBD1 (5 bases). The CDR3 DNA is TGTGCCGGCCAAAAAGGGGCGGCCGGGGAGCTGTTTTTT. The encoded protein is CAGQKGAAGELFF.